Sequencing of this TCR beta chain was carried out in a study of blood T cell repertoires in COVID-19. Germline-derived CDR1 and CDR2 are LNHDA and SQIVND (reference sequence). The CDR3 is 16 residues long. Trimming took 10 bases from V and 2 from J, leaving 21 bases between them. Original data processing: Reference gene primers were amplified, and this amplification served to estimate nucleated cell counts. TCRdb's table, derived via immunoSEQ multiplex PCR, lists solely in-frame clones and lacks some. V, J and clone size are taken as reported in that table, and D and trimming were inferred from the DNA itself. This sample yields some 110,000 clones, of which around nine tenths are seen a single time; 3.5% to 4.5% belongs to the top ten.

The gene calls are TRBV19 and TRBJ1-5; tentatively, D is TRBD1 (5 bases). This clonotype was sampled from a man in his forties with acute or convalescent COVID-19. Input material: peripheral blood. CDR3 in amino acids: CATDMTLRVGNQPQHF. As DNA, the CDR3 is TGTGCCACCGATATGACCCTCAGGGTAGGCAATCAGCCCCAGCATTTT.